In its sample, the clone carrying this T cell receptor (beta chain) was seen a few times. The investigators amplified TCR beta CDR3 regions from RNA transcripts. HTBI primers were the set used in a first-round RT-PCR of the TCR CDR3. TCRdb reanalysed the multiplex PCR reads using MiXCR and keeps one entry per CDR3 protein. Here the sample spans 500,000 to 600,000 distinct CDR3 sequences, roughly a sixth being singletons. This sample is part of a study of T cells in Graves' hyperthyroidism and ophthalmopathy. The CDR3 is 15 residues long. V gave up 1 base and J gave up 9 bases; unmatched junction bases: 5. From germline, CDR1 is LNHDA and CDR2 SQIVND (reference sequence).

The sequencing sample was made of blood. The clonotype originates from a woman between 18 and 29 years old with Graves' hyperthyroidism. This chain joins TRBV19 and TRBJ2-1, with 11 bases that match TRBD1. This CDR3 reads CASSIGTGGEGEQFF. As DNA, the CDR3 is TGTGCCAGTAGTATAGGGACAGGGGGCGAAGGTGAGCAGTTCTTC.